This entry is about one TCR beta chain. It has no known antigen specificity. Within one base of it there is no much larger clone, and no base qualities were kept. The immunoSEQ Assay, a bias-controlled multiplex PCR, was used to amplify TCRbeta CDR3 regions from genomic DNA. Turning to the authors' computational methods: Within the assay, amplification of reference gene primers was used to estimate how many nucleated cells each sample contained. To quantify the absolute abundance of each unique TCRbeta CDR3 rearrangement, sequence reads were collapsed and filtered. For each sample, productive Simpson clonality was calculated by taking the square root of Simpson's diversity index across productive rearrangements. TCRdb took this table from immuneACCESS and kept in-frame rearrangements with V and J called. Such tables lack part of the clones; where checked against another copy, unresolved V genes explain under half of the gap, and the rest is unexplained. V and J calls and clone size follow that table, whereas D and trimming were derived from the DNA. The sample table records roughly 67,000 clones; about three quarters of these occur just once. The ten largest make up roughly 20% of the sample.

Whole blood was collected in K2EDTA tubes by collaborating institutions according to the institutions' own protocols. For TCRbeta analysis, collaborator samples were shipped as frozen whole blood, as isolated PBMCs, or as DNA extracted from either sample type. The CDR3 runs 14 residues from the cysteine to the phenylalanine. Only the CDR3 region is kept as DNA, spanning 42 bases read in frame from base 1. V loses 1 base of germline sequence and J loses 1 base, and the interval between the two ends is 10 bases. Based on the germline V gene (reference sequence), the CDR1 and CDR2 sequences are GTSNPN and SVGIG. This sample was taken from a study of blood T cell repertoires in COVID-19 (dated by TCRdb to about 2020). In the study overall: Collaborator samples came from the United States, Italy and Spain and covered acute and convalescent phases of COVID-19. The prospective study material was composed of cDNA or gDNA derived from T cells, B-cell-depleted T cells, or PBMCs. The samples were drawn from the first 160 participants of the ongoing ImmuneRACE study and from 1,254 subjects provided by 6 global collaborators. Nearly every sample came with metadata listing a de-identified subject ID, COVID-19 status, age in years and sex. A freely available public database, intended as a resource for researchers studying the immune response to SARS-CoV-2, is where the repertoires were released. Where available, HLA class I and class II types were obtained from metadata supplied by the sample provider rather than from assay-based typing. Subjects who had been exposed to COVID-19, were actively infected with it, or had recovered from it provided the deeply sampled blood TCRbeta repertoires that made up the dataset. The investigation overall reported the following: The quantity of clinical and demographic metadata differed by source and by participant and was supplied without curation.

Material for sequencing was peripheral blood. The receptor comes from a human donor in a cohort sampled during active COVID-19. The chain is assembled from TRBV30 and TRBJ1-1; a tentative D call is TRBD1 (6 bases match). The CDR3 in this case is CAWSALDRNTEAFF. The nucleotides are TGTGCCTGGAGTGCCCTGGACAGGAACACTGAAGCTTTCTTT.